One sample yielded the 22 T cell receptor beta chains listed below, sequenced in a study of T-cell memory formation after mild COVID-19. TCRdb re-analysed the 5' RACE reads in MiXCR, keeping a single row per CDR3 protein. There are some 120,000 distinct CDR3 sequences in the sample; 5% to 6.5% occur only once, and 2% to 2.5% lies in the top ten. The sequenced material came from PBMCs or a T cell subset sorted from them (not recorded which). These receptors were collected from an adult woman who had mild COVID-19 (a few samples of this study predate the infection). Cell type and time point are not known.

The chain employs TRBV12-3 or TRBV12-4 and TRBJ1-2; TRBD1 agrees at 7 bases. The ends lost 4 bases at V and 0 bases at J; junction bases unmatched: 5. This CDR3 spans 15 amino acids. CDR3 sequence: CASSWGQLPNYGYTF. CDR3 nucleotide sequence: TGTGCCAGCAGTTGGGGACAGCTCCCTAACTATGGCTACACCTTC.

The V call is TRBV4-1, the J call TRBJ2-5; 8 positions agree with TRBD1. The CDR3 contains 15 residues. Per germline, CDR1 MGHRA and CDR2 YSYEKL. With V trimmed by 5 bases and J by 5 bases, 10 bases remained unmatched. In DNA form, the CDR3 reads TGCGCCAGCAGCACGAAAATGACAGGGGTGGAGACCCAGTACTTC. Protein sequence: CASSTKMTGVETQYF.

There are many counts of this clonotype. V is TRBV18 and J is TRBJ1-2, with TRBD1 matching over 8 bases. V trimming: 3 bases; J trimming: 2 bases; junction bases outside the gene matches: 8. Germline values: CDR1 KGHSH, CDR2 LQKENI. The CDR3 consists of 16 residues. Written as DNA, the CDR3 is TGTGCCAGCTCACCGTATTTCGGACAGGGAAACTATGGCTACACCTTC. It is translated as CASSPYFGQGNYGYTF.

The rearrangement uses TRBV2 and TRBJ1-2, with 7 positions matching TRBD1. Germline CDR1 reads SNHLY; CDR2 reads FYNNEI. The length of the CDR3 is 16 residues. V lost 4 bases, J lost 4 bases, and 12 bases stayed unmatched. In DNA form, the CDR3 reads TGTGCCAGCAGTGTTTTGGGACAGACGAATGTCTATGGCTACACCTTC. Its translation: CASSVLGQTNVYGYTF.

This chain links TRBV3-1 with TRBJ1-2, with 7 bases lining up with TRBD1. Trimming removed 4 bases from V and 1 base from J; junction bases left unmatched: 3. The CDR3 is 14 amino acids. Per germline, CDR1 LGHDT and CDR2 YNNKEL (reference sequence). In DNA form, the CDR3 reads TGTGCCAGCAGCCTGGGACAGATTAACTATGGCTACACCTTC. It codes for CASSLGQINYGYTF.

The chain recombines TRBV7-9 with TRBJ1-3; TRBD1 matches at 7 bases. The CDR3 consists of 15 residues. Germline loops: CDR1 SEHNR, CDR2 FQNEAQ (reference sequence). V shed 5 bases, J shed 8 bases, and the junction held 12 bases outside the gene matches. CDR3 residues: CASSIRTGGRDTIYF. The DNA for the CDR3 is TGTGCCAGCAGCATCCGGACAGGCGGTCGGGACACCATATATTTT.

This chain connects TRBV6-1 to TRBJ2-2, with D tentatively TRBD2 (5 bases). Germline assignment: CDR1 MNHNS and CDR2 SASEGT. V dropped 8 bases and J dropped 7 bases, with 14 bases sitting between them. The CDR3 loop spans 13 amino acids. The CDR3 DNA follows: TGTGCCAGCTGTACCGCGGGTGTCGGGGAGCTGTTTTTT. Amino acid sequence: CASCTAGVGELFF.

The chain couples TRBV12-3 or TRBV12-4 to TRBJ1-4; possibly TRBD1 for D (5 bases). V was clipped by 6 bases and J by 5 bases, with 16 bases between them. This CDR3 has 15 amino acids. The CDR3 coding sequence is TGTGCCAGCAGGGGGGACGCCCAGTCAAATGAAAAACTGTTTTTT. Encoded protein: CASRGDAQSNEKLFF.

This clonotype was seen repeatedly, ten times or more. The rearrangement joins TRBV18 to TRBJ2-1; the D gene could be TRBD1 or TRBD2 (5 bases each). The CDR3 totals 15 residues. Germline V lookup: CDR1 KGHSH, CDR2 LQKENI. The V and J ends lost 3 bases and 4 bases respectively, with 13 bases between them. The CDR3 DNA sequence: TGTGCCAGCTCACCGGGACGGCGAGGATACAATGAGCAGTTCTTC. As protein: CASSPGRRGYNEQFF. Filled out from reference TRBV18 and TRBJ2-1, the complete variable domain reads NAGVMQNPRHLVRRRGQEARLRCSPMKGHSHVYWYRQLPEEGLKFMVYLQKENIIDESGMPKERFSAEFPKEGPSILRIQQVVRGDSAAYFCASSPGRRGYNEQFFGPGTRLTVL.

V usage is TRBV6-6 and J usage is TRBJ2-4; D possibly corresponds to TRBD1 (6 bases). The V gene's germline CDR1 is MNHNY and CDR2 SVGAGI (reference sequence). V shed 4 bases and J shed 7 bases, with 20 bases lying between them. The CDR3 sequence is 16 residues long. The DNA for the CDR3 is TGTGCCAGCAGTTCCTCCTTTGTATACCAGGGGAACATTCAGTACTTC. Its translation is CASSSSFVYQGNIQYF.

This clonotype was counted ten times or more. The rearrangement uses TRBV4-1 and TRBJ2-1; TRBD2 matches 9 bases. In germline, CDR1 is MGHRA, CDR2 YSYEKL. V trimming: 3 bases; J trimming: 7 bases; junction bases outside the gene matches: 7. The CDR3 extends over 15 amino acids. CDR3 protein: CASSHLAGKSNEQFF. In nucleotides, the CDR3 is TGCGCCAGCAGCCATCTAGCGGGGAAGTCAAATGAGCAGTTCTTC.

This clonotype was picked up many times. The chain is built from TRBV5-6 and TRBJ2-5; the match to TRBD2 covers 8 bases. This CDR3 is built from 16 residues. Germline V gives CDR1 SGHDT, CDR2 YYEEEE. V lost 4 bases to trimming and J lost 5 bases; unmatched junction nucleotides: 13. The CDR3 DNA is TGTGCCAGCAGCGTCTCGACTAGCGCCGGCCCGGAGACCCAGTACTTC. It translates to CASSVSTSAGPETQYF.

This clonotype turned up a few times. The chain couples TRBV25-1 to TRBJ2-7, with D unclear. The CDR3 is made up of 14 amino acids. Germline values: CDR1 MGHDK, CDR2 SYGVNS. The germline V and J ends were trimmed by 3 bases and 6 bases, with 15 bases remaining between them. The CDR3 spells CASSEGLEGREQYF. DNA for the CDR3: TGTGCCAGCAGTGAGGGGTTAGAAGGGCGCGAGCAGTACTTC.

This clonotype was detected a few times. V usage is TRBV24-1 and J usage is TRBJ1-1; D unresolved. CDR1 and CDR2 from the germline V gene are KGHDR and SFDVKD. Trimming removed 0 bases at V and 0 bases at J, with 10 bases between. The CDR3 has 16 amino acids. CDR3 coding DNA: TGTGCCACCAGTGATTTGTACAGAGGCATGAACACTGAAGCTTTCTTT. Translation gives CATSDLYRGMNTEAFF.

This clonotype was seen only a few times. The V and J genes are TRBV5-1 and TRBJ2-5; 13 positions match TRBD2. The V and J ends lost 4 bases and 5 bases, in that order; junction bases with no gene match: 11. Germline CDR1 and CDR2: SGHRS and YFSETQ. CDR3 size: 17 residues. The CDR3 DNA sequence: TGCGCCAGCAGCGAACTCGGGACTAGCGGGACTAGGGAGACCCAGTACTTC. Amino acids: CASSELGTSGTRETQYF.

The table lists this clonotype with many counts. The V and J genes are TRBV7-6 and TRBJ2-1; D gene ambiguous. Looked up from germline, CDR1 is SGHVS and CDR2 is FNYEAQ. Trimming shortened V by 1 base and J by 4 bases, and 5 bases separated the two germline ends. The CDR3 extends over 13 amino acids. CDR3 sequence: CASSLGLYNEQFF. The CDR3, as DNA: TGTGCCAGCAGCTTAGGACTTTACAATGAGCAGTTCTTC. The entire variable domain, with the rest obtained from reference TRBV7-6 and TRBJ2-1, is as follows: GAGVSQSPRYKVTKRGQDVALRCDPISGHVSLYWYRQALGQGPEFLTYFNYEAQQDKSGLPNDRFSAERPEGSISTLTIQRTEQRDSAMYRCASSLGLYNEQFFGPGTRLTVL.

This chain uses TRBV24-1 with TRBJ1-2; D gene uncertain. Per the germline V gene, CDR1 is KGHDR and CDR2 is SFDVKD. Trimming stripped 3 bases from V and 1 base from J, with 17 bases between. The CDR3 loop spans 17 amino acids. Here the CDR3 DNA reads TGTGCCACCAGTGATCGCCACCGAGGATCGGGTAACTATGGCTACACCTTC. It specifies CATSDRHRGSGNYGYTF.

This clonotype was found a few times. This rearrangement joins TRBV30 to TRBJ2-5; no reliable D call. The CDR3 consists of 16 residues. V lost 2 bases and J 5 bases, leaving 21 bases between the germline ends. Germline loops: CDR1 GTSNPN, CDR2 SVGIG (reference sequence). This CDR3 reads CAWSPPGHPWRETQYF. DNA for the CDR3: TGTGCCTGGAGTCCCCCCGGCCACCCATGGCGGGAGACCCAGTACTTC.

This clonotype has ten or more counts. V usage is TRBV29-1 and J usage is TRBJ2-4, with unresolved D. Germline V gene data show CDR1 as SQVTM and CDR2 as ANQGSEA. CDR3 length: 12 amino acids. V lost 4 bases and J lost 8, with 12 bases in between. CDR3 protein: CSVVMTSDIQYF. In DNA, the CDR3 is TGCAGCGTTGTAATGACGTCCGACATTCAGTACTTC.

The CDR3 loop reads CASSSAGTGFFSNQPQHF. The CDR3 DNA sequence: TGTGCCAGCAGTTCCGCCGGGACAGGGTTTTTTAGCAATCAGCCCCAGCATTTT. This chain links TRBV12-3 or TRBV12-4 with TRBJ1-5; 9 positions match TRBD1. Losses at the gene ends were 4 bases for V and 0 bases for J; bases not matched to a gene: 10. This CDR3 is built from 18 residues.

V and J are TRBV12-3 or TRBV12-4 and TRBJ2-7, with D hard to call. This CDR3 is 15 amino acids long. Trimming shortened V by 1 base and J by 1 base, and 11 bases separated the two germline ends. CDR3 DNA sequence: TGTGCCAGCAGTTTAGGAACCGGGTATTCCTACGAGCAGTACTTC. Its protein is CASSLGTGYSYEQYF.

This clonotype was counted a few times. The gene calls are TRBV19 and TRBJ2-5; 8 bases fit TRBD1. In germline, CDR1 is LNHDA, CDR2 SQIVND (reference sequence). This CDR3 has 13 residues. V trimming: 9 bases; J trimming: 5 bases; junction bases outside the gene matches: 8. This chain's CDR3 is CARRTGSMETQYF. CDR3 nucleotides: TGTGCCAGGAGGACAGGGTCGATGGAGACCCAGTACTTC.